These 22 T cell receptor beta chains originate from one sample sequenced in a study of T cells in Graves' hyperthyroidism and ophthalmopathy. From RNA transcripts, TCR beta CDR3 regions were amplified. HTBI primers were used for first-round RT-PCR of the TCR CDR3. Via MiXCR, TCRdb re-called the multiplex PCR reads, giving one row per CDR3 protein. This sample has some 600,000 distinct CDR3 sequences, with approximately 15% found just once. The material sequenced was blood. These receptor sequences come from a woman in her twenties or thirties with Graves' hyperthyroidism that later progressed to Graves' ophthalmopathy.

This clonotype was seen a few times. The chain links TRBV27 to TRBJ1-1, with 9 bases aligning to TRBD1. This CDR3 region has 16 residues. From germline, CDR1 is MNHEY and CDR2 SMNVEV (reference sequence). The ends lost 6 bases at V and 0 bases at J; junction bases unmatched: 8. CDR3 sequence reads: CASSRGQGTLNTEAFF. CDR3 in DNA: TGTGCCAGCAGCCGCGGACAGGGGACACTGAACACTGAAGCTTTCTTT.

With respect to this clonotype: A read error may be the cause here, since a much bigger clone is one base away. The chain links TRBV20-1 to TRBJ2-3; 11 bases align to TRBD2. Germline V gives CDR1 DFQATT, CDR2 SNEGSKA (reference sequence). The CDR3 sequence is 15 residues long. V lost 6 bases, J lost 4 bases, and 9 bases stayed unmatched. The CDR3 DNA sequence: TGCAGTGCCGGGACACTAGCGGGAGCCTCAGATACGCAGTATTTT. Translation gives CSAGTLAGASDTQYF.

In its sample, this clonotype was seen many times. The chain has TRBV6-1 and TRBJ1-1; TRBD1 matches at 11 bases. The trim removed 7 bases at V and 5 bases at J, leaving 6 bases unmatched. This CDR3 is built from 14 residues. Germline lookup yields CDR1 MNHNS and CDR2 SASEGT. The CDR3 is CASTQDRGRTEAFF. CDR3 DNA sequence: TGTGCCAGCACCCAGGACAGGGGGCGGACTGAAGCTTTCTTT.

At least ten counts were recorded for this clonotype. V gene TRBV5-1 combines with J gene TRBJ2-3; D possibly corresponds to TRBD2 (6 bases). Germline loops: CDR1 SGHRS, CDR2 YFSETQ. The CDR3 extends over 13 amino acids. Trimming stripped 0 bases from V and 5 bases from J, with 7 bases between. The CDR3 protein is CASSLASVDTQYF. The CDR3 DNA follows: TGCGCCAGCAGCTTGGCTAGCGTAGATACGCAGTATTTT.

This clonotype was picked up one time. The chain combines TRBV12-3 or TRBV12-4 with TRBJ2-5, with TRBD1 matching over 7 bases. V trimming: 7 bases; J trimming: 5 bases; junction bases outside the gene matches: 13. The CDR3 is 15 amino acids. CDR3 DNA: TGTGCCAGCACCGTGACAGGGTCCCCCATGGAGACCCAGTACTTC. This translates into CASTVTGSPMETQYF.

This clonotype was seen many times. The chain employs TRBV12-3 or TRBV12-4 and TRBJ2-5, with D possibly matching TRBD2 (5 bases). The CDR3 has 12 amino acids. Trimming shortened V by 7 bases and J by 7 bases, and 13 bases separated the two germline ends. CDR3 DNA: TGTGCCAGCACCTCGGCCGAGGGGACCCAGTACTTC. It is translated as CASTSAEGTQYF.

As for this clonotype: One base away lies a much larger clone, so this may be a sequencing read error. This sequence joins TRBV29-1 and TRBJ2-1, with TRBD2 identical over 9 bases. The last part of the DNA fits TRBJ2-7 better; the J call may be wrong. The germline CDR1 and CDR2 sequences are SQVTM and ANQGSEA. The length of the CDR3 is 14 residues. In nucleotides, the CDR3 is TGCAGCGTTGAAAGACTAGCGGCCTACAATGAGCAGTACTTC. The encoded protein is CSVERLAAYNEQYF.

This clonotype showed up many times. The chain carries TRBV12-3 or TRBV12-4 and TRBJ1-1, with no clear D. The length of the CDR3 is 17 residues. V lost 0 bases and J lost 0, with 14 bases in between. The CDR3 DNA follows: TGTGCCAGCAGTTTAGCGAAATCATGGGCTTTGAACACTGAAGCTTTCTTT. Amino acids: CASSLAKSWALNTEAFF.

There are a few counts of this clonotype. The chain combines TRBV12-5 with TRBJ2-7; D assignment may be TRBD1 or TRBD2 (6 bases each). The CDR3 extends over 14 amino acids. Trimming took 0 bases from V and 7 from J, leaving 13 bases between them. Germline-derived CDR1 and CDR2 are LGHNT and FRNRAP. CDR3 in amino acids: CASGLVPGAGEQYF. The CDR3 DNA reads as TGTGCTAGTGGTTTGGTACCGGGGGCGGGTGAGCAGTACTTC.

This clonotype was seen a handful of times. This chain connects TRBV20-1 to TRBJ2-7, with TRBD2 matching over 9 bases. J was trimmed by 2 bases and V by 3 bases; bases with no gene match: 5. Per germline, CDR1 DFQATT and CDR2 SNEGSKA (reference sequence). The CDR3 runs to 14 residues. The CDR3 DNA follows: TGCAGTGCTAGTCCGACTAGCGGACCCTACGAGCAGTACTTC. It encodes CSASPTSGPYEQYF.

This clonotype was seen repeatedly, ten times or more. The chain recombines TRBV7-2 with TRBJ2-5; 8 bases map to TRBD2. The length of the CDR3 is 13 residues. Germline V gene data show CDR1 as SGHTA and CDR2 as FQGNSA. Trimming took 3 bases from V and 7 from J; bases not matched to a gene: 4. The CDR3 bases are TGTGCCAGCAGCTTCGGGACTAGAGGGACCCAGTACTTC. This codes for CASSFGTRGTQYF.

This clonotype was observed a few times. The gene calls are TRBV12-3 or TRBV12-4 and TRBJ1-4, with 8 bases matching TRBD1. The CDR3 sequence is 14 residues long. Trimming at V came to 7 bases and at J to 5 bases, leaving 6 bases not matched to a gene. CDR3 DNA: TGTGCCAGCACCCGGGACAGGCCAAATGAAAAACTGTTTTTT. Translating it yields CASTRDRPNEKLFF.

This clonotype has a count of ten or more. The chain carries TRBV6-1 and TRBJ2-7; 9 bases are shared with TRBD2. Germline V gene data show CDR1 as MNHNS and CDR2 as SASEGT. The CDR3 is 16 amino acids. V was pared by 6 bases and J by 0 bases, with 9 bases of the junction left unmatched. The CDR3 DNA reads as TGTGCCAGCAGCCCTAGCGGGATCCAAACCTCCTACGAGCAGTACTTC. Protein: CASSPSGIQTSYEQYF.

This clonotype was picked up many times. At one end, the junction sequence differs from germline, possibly due to a read error. This sequence joins TRBV7-7 and TRBJ2-2; maybe TRBD1 (5 bases). From germline, CDR1 is SSHAT and CDR2 FNYEAQ (reference sequence). The CDR3 sequence is 15 residues long. CDR3 DNA sequence: TGTGCTAGCAGCTTAGGTGAAGGGGCGGCCGGGGAGCTGTTTTTT. Encoded protein: CASSLGEGAAGELFF.

This clonotype was detected ten times or more. Compared with germline, one end of the junction differs, possibly owing to a read error. The J gene is TRBJ1-1, the V gene TRBV5-1, with D perhaps matching TRBD1 (5 bases). The CDR3 runs 14 residues. Germline CDR1 and CDR2: SGHRS and YFSETQ. The CDR3 protein is CASNLGVRNTEAFF. CDR3 DNA sequence: TGCGCCAGCAACTTGGGGGTCCGGAACACTGAAGCTTTCTTT.

In this sample, this clonotype turned up a few times. CDR3 bases: TGTGCCAGCAGGCCAGTCGGGACAGGGGATGAAAAACTGTTTTTT. Translated: CASRPVGTGDEKLFF. The V and J genes are TRBV6-2 or TRBV6-3 and TRBJ1-4; TRBD1 matches at 10 bases. This CDR3 region has 15 residues. V shed 6 bases and J 6 bases; nucleotides not matched to a gene: 7. Germline loops: CDR1 MNHEY, CDR2 SVGEGT.

The sample holds many counts of this clonotype. V usage is TRBV12-3 or TRBV12-4 and J usage is TRBJ2-2, with 7 bases matching TRBD2. With V trimmed by 1 base and J by 3 bases, 5 bases remained unmatched. The CDR3 extends over 16 amino acids. CDR3 protein: CASSLGSSGYTGELFF. CDR3 nucleotides: TGTGCCAGCAGTTTAGGGTCTAGCGGTTACACCGGGGAGCTGTTTTTT.

This clonotype was found many times. V usage is TRBV7-2 and J usage is TRBJ1-4; the match to TRBD1 covers 8 bases. There are 18 residues in the CDR3. V was clipped by 1 base and J by 7 bases; unmatched bases: 14. Germline-derived CDR1 and CDR2 are SGHTA and FQGNSA. The CDR3 protein is CASSLEGGYGTGSEKLFF. Here the CDR3 DNA reads TGTGCCAGCAGCTTAGAAGGAGGGTACGGGACAGGTAGTGAAAAACTGTTTTTT.

This clonotype was recorded at least ten times. The V call is TRBV18, the J call TRBJ2-7, with 12 bases matching TRBD2. The CDR3 extends over 17 amino acids. V lost 2 bases and J lost 4; bases outside the gene matches: 9. The germline V gene encodes CDR1 KGHSH and CDR2 LQKENI. Written as DNA, the CDR3 is TGTGCCAGCTCACCAAGGGCTAGCGGGAGGGATTCGTACGAGCAGTACTTC. Its translation is CASSPRASGRDSYEQYF.

This chain uses TRBV7-9 with TRBJ2-7; no reliable D call. The V and J ends lost 5 bases and 0 bases respectively, with 14 bases between them. CDR1 SEHNR and CDR2 FQNEAQ come from the germline V gene (reference sequence). The CDR3 extends over 15 amino acids. The CDR3 sequence is CASSSPLGRSYEQYF. CDR3 sequence (DNA): TGTGCCAGCAGCAGCCCCCTAGGACGCTCCTACGAGCAGTACTTC.

This clonotype was counted only a few times. The chain carries TRBV20-1 and TRBJ1-6, with TRBD1 matching over 7 bases. V was pared by 1 base and J by 5 bases, with 2 bases of the junction left unmatched. Per germline, CDR1 DFQATT and CDR2 SNEGSKA (reference sequence). The CDR3 totals 14 residues. In nucleotides, the CDR3 is TGCAGTGCTAGAGGGGGGACAGATAATTCACCCCTCCACTTT. Its protein product is CSARGGTDNSPLHF.

The chain has TRBV20-1 and TRBJ2-7, with 14 positions matching TRBD2. After removal of 0 bases from V and 4 bases from J, the junction contained 11 bases not matched to a gene. This CDR3 is built from 18 residues. Germline assignment: CDR1 DFQATT and CDR2 SNEGSKA (reference sequence). The CDR3 DNA follows: TGCAGTGCTAGAGATGGTGGGACTAGCGGGAGTCTGTTGTACGAGCAGTACTTC. Protein product: CSARDGGTSGSLLYEQYF.